This T cell receptor beta chain comes out of a study of shared clonotypes between healthy human individuals. The study's findings and limits: Larger estimated richness was generally recorded for naive subsets relative to memory subsets. Having only a few donors restricted how much genetic and exposure-history diversity was captured.

As concerns this clone: The antigen is undetermined.

The CDR3 is 15 residues long. CDR1 is SGHTA and CDR2 is FQGNSA in the germline V gene. The germline V and J ends were trimmed by 5 bases and 5 bases, with 15 bases remaining between them. Each subset's genomic DNA was shared equally among a number of immunoSEQ plates. In the sorted-subset replicate PCRs, approximately 200 ng DNA, around 32,000 T cell genomes, was used. The protocol was immunoSEQ multiplex PCR, while the TCRdb copy is restricted to in-frame clones and leaves out a portion. The data show 2 million or so clones, approximately 95% seen once. The specimen was naive CD4+ T cells sorted from blood. Subset indicated: CD45RA+ positively selected. The TCR originated in a man younger than 35 in good health. This sequence joins TRBV7-2 and TRBJ2-2, with D hard to call. This chain's CDR3 is CASSIDYSDTGELFF. The CDR3 coding sequence is TGTGCCAGCAGCATCGATTACAGTGATACCGGGGAGCTGTTTTTT.